The 28 T cell receptor beta chains below all came from one sample that was sequenced in a study of OX40 agonist ivuxolimab in advanced cancers. Using immunoSEQ multiplex PCR, the repertoire was profiled, and TCRdb retains in-frame clones only, with some absent. The repertoire holds over 85,000 clones, with more than 85% as singletons. The sample was CD4+ or CD8+ T cells sorted from blood, taken in a trial of the OX40 agonist ivuxolimab. The receptors originated from an adult with an advanced solid tumor such as melanoma, head and neck, liver or kidney cancer.

The chain links TRBV7-2 to TRBJ2-2, with 7 bases identical to TRBD2. Trimming cost V 8 bases and J 5 bases; bases outside gene matches: 11. Per the germline V gene, CDR1 is SGHTA and CDR2 is FQGNSA. CDR3 length: 15 residues. CDR3 in DNA: TGTGCCAGCGGGGAGGGCCACACTTTGACCGGGGAGCTGTTTTTT. Protein: CASGEGHTLTGELFF. Filled out from reference TRBV7-2 and TRBJ2-2, the complete variable domain reads GAGVSQSPSNKVTEKGKDVELRCDPISGHTALYWYRQSLGQGLEFLIYFQGNSAPDKSGLPSDRFSAERTGGSVSTLTIQRTQQEDSAVYLCASGEGHTLTGELFFGEGSRLTVL.

This chain connects TRBV28 to TRBJ1-5; a weak D match, TRBD1 (6 bases). The CDR3 spans 20 residues. Trimming shortened V by 2 bases and J by 4 bases, and 27 bases separated the two germline ends. Germline values: CDR1 MDHEN, CDR2 SYDVKM. CDR3 DNA: TGTGCCAGCAGTTTAGGGGGGGCAGGCAGTATCCGCGTACTTAATCAGCCCCAGCATTTT. Its protein product is CASSLGGAGSIRVLNQPQHF.

This clone was recorded a few times. V is TRBV7-2 and J is TRBJ1-2; D ambiguous. This CDR3 spans 15 amino acids. Germline CDR1 reads SGHTA; CDR2 reads FQGNSA. Between the trimmed V and J ends, which lost 7 bases and 3 bases, there was a span of 18 bases. CDR3 in DNA: TGTGCCAGCACCCAAATGGGCGTTGCACACTATGGCTACACCTTC. This encodes CASTQMGVAHYGYTF.

This chain links TRBV4-3 with TRBJ2-7; D is undetermined. V was cut by 0 bases and J by 1 base, with 10 bases left in between. Germline CDR1 is LGHNA and CDR2 is YSLEER. The CDR3 is made up of 15 amino acids. The CDR3 region has the DNA TGCGCCAGCAGCCAAGAATACAGCCAGTCCTACGAGCAGTACTTC. Residues: CASSQEYSQSYEQYF.

This clone was counted a few times. This sequence joins TRBV14 and TRBJ2-7, with a weak D call TRBD2 (6 bases). Germline CDR1 is SGHDN and CDR2 is FVKESK. The CDR3 has 15 residues. The V and J ends lost 1 base and 1 base respectively, with 11 bases between them. The CDR3 coding sequence is TGTGCCAGCAGCCAAGCGGGACTTCCATCCTACGAGCAGTACTTC. Residues: CASSQAGLPSYEQYF.

Remarks on this clone: Mismatch with germline at one junction end may stem from a read error. The chain recombines TRBV28 with TRBJ2-1; the D is unclear. The CDR3 has 16 amino acids. Germline V CDR1 and CDR2: MDHEN, SYDVKM. The CDR3 bases are TGTGCCAGCAGTACCACGACCTTATTCTCCCACAATGAGCAGTTCTTC. Amino acid sequence: CASSTTTLFSHNEQFF.

The chain is built from TRBV18 and TRBJ2-7; a possible D gene is TRBD1 (6 bases). This CDR3 has 13 residues. In germline, CDR1 is KGHSH, CDR2 LQKENI. V gave up 6 bases and J gave up 3 bases, with 12 bases separating them. Here the CDR3 DNA reads TGTGCCAGCTCGCCTCAGGACAGCTACGAGCAGTACTTC. Protein sequence: CASSPQDSYEQYF.

The chain joins TRBV19 to TRBJ1-3; D gene unclear. Trimming removed 4 bases from V and 0 bases from J, with 13 bases in between. This CDR3 region has 16 residues. CDR1 is LNHDA and CDR2 is SQIVND in the germline V gene (reference sequence). CDR3 DNA sequence: TGTGCCAGTAGTACCCCGAGGGAACTCTCTGGAAACACCATATATTTT. The encoded protein is CASSTPRELSGNTIYF.

The chain is built from TRBV29-1 and TRBJ2-5; 7 bases are a match to TRBD2. V lost 2 bases, J lost 10 bases, and 7 bases stayed unmatched. This CDR3 has 12 amino acids. Per the germline V gene, CDR1 is SQVTM and CDR2 is ANQGSEA. The CDR3 DNA reads as TGCAGCGTTGAATACGGCGGGGGAGGCCAGTACTTC. Its protein is CSVEYGGGGQYF. Looking up the rest from reference TRBV29-1 and TRBJ2-5 gives the full variable domain: SAVISQKPSRDICQRGTSLTIQCQVDSQVTMMFWYRQQPGQSLTLIATANQGSEATYESGFVIDKFPISRPNLTFSTLTVSNMSPEDSSIYLCSVEYGGGGQYFGPGTRLLVL.

This chain links TRBV6-6 with TRBJ2-2; tentatively, D is TRBD1 (5 bases). The CDR3 totals 13 residues. The V and J ends lost 5 bases and 4 bases respectively, with 8 bases between them. From germline, CDR1 is MNHNY and CDR2 SVGAGI (reference sequence). Written as DNA, the CDR3 is TGTGCCAGCAGTCTCAGGGTCACCGGGGAGCTGTTTTTT. Its translation is CASSLRVTGELFF.

The chain has TRBV20-1 and TRBJ2-7, with TRBD2 identical over 7 bases. CDR3 length: 11 residues. CDR1 and CDR2 from the germline V gene are DFQATT and SNEGSKA (reference sequence). V lost 1 base to trimming and J lost 6 bases; unmatched junction nucleotides: 0. The CDR3 loop is CSARGGGEQYF. As DNA, the CDR3 is TGCAGTGCTAGAGGCGGGGGCGAGCAGTACTTC.

The chain is built from TRBV5-5 and TRBJ1-3; a weak D match, TRBD1 (6 bases). Germline V gene sequence: CDR1 SGHKS, CDR2 YYEKEE (reference sequence). The ends were cut back, 0 bases at V and 1 base at J, with 14 bases in the middle. CDR3 length equals 17 residues. CDR3 protein: CASSLEGVLRSGNTIYF. CDR3 nucleotides: TGTGCCAGCAGCTTGGAGGGGGTTTTGAGATCTGGAAACACCATATATTTT.

V gene TRBV7-9 combines with J gene TRBJ2-1; D might be TRBD2 (7 bases). Trimming removed 0 bases at V and 5 bases at J, with 11 bases between. Germline CDR1 SEHNR, CDR2 FQNEAQ (reference sequence). The CDR3 is 15 residues long. The CDR3 here is CASSLAGGGNNEQFF. Written as DNA, the CDR3 is TGTGCCAGCAGCTTAGCGGGAGGGGGGAACAATGAGCAGTTCTTC.

The chain links TRBV18 to TRBJ2-7, with 13 positions matching TRBD2. V lost 2 bases to trimming and J lost 5 bases; unmatched junction nucleotides: 3. Germline values: CDR1 KGHSH, CDR2 LQKENI. This CDR3 has 15 residues. CDR3 nucleotide sequence: TGTGCCAGCTCACCAGGACTAGCGGGAGTAAACGAGCAGTACTTC. Amino acid sequence: CASSPGLAGVNEQYF.

The sample holds one count of this clone. J is TRBJ1-5 and V is TRBV18; 7 bases match TRBD1. V gave up 3 bases and J gave up 3 bases; unmatched junction bases: 5. Germline-derived CDR1 and CDR2 are KGHSH and LQKENI. The CDR3 loop spans 15 amino acids. Here the CDR3 DNA reads TGTGCCAGCTCACCCGCCACAGGGGTCAATCAGCCCCAGCATTTT. This translates into CASSPATGVNQPQHF.

This clone has only one observation. V and J are TRBV19 and TRBJ2-7, with D possibly TRBD1 on 5 matching bases. The CDR3 has 14 residues. Deletions cut 3 bases from V and 3 bases from J, with 12 bases between. Germline CDR1 and CDR2: LNHDA and SQIVND (reference sequence). The CDR3 loop reads CASSINLGDYEQYF. In nucleotides, the CDR3 is TGTGCCAGTAGTATCAACCTAGGGGACTACGAGCAGTACTTC. Complete variable domain (other parts from reference TRBV19 and TRBJ2-7): DGGITQSPKYLFRKEGQNVTLSCEQNLNHDAMYWYRQDPGQGLRLIYYSQIVNDFQKGDIAEGYSVSREKKESFPLTVTSAQKNPTAFYLCASSINLGDYEQYFGPGTRLTVT.

This chain uses TRBV29-1 with TRBJ1-2, with a weak D call TRBD1 (6 bases). With 0 bases removed from V and 4 bases from J, the gap between germline ends came to 12 bases. Germline CDR1 is SQVTM and CDR2 is ANQGSEA. This CDR3 is 14 amino acids long. The CDR3 DNA reads TGCAGCGTTGAAGATCCGAGGACAGCCTATGGCTACACCTTC. Protein: CSVEDPRTAYGYTF.

J is TRBJ2-1 and V is TRBV28; D is perhaps TRBD2 (6 bases). This CDR3 comprises 13 residues. Germline CDR1 reads MDHEN; CDR2 reads SYDVKM. With 7 bases removed from V and 4 bases from J, the gap between germline ends came to 11 bases. The CDR3 spells CASKGLAYNEQFF. CDR3 coding DNA: TGTGCCAGCAAGGGGCTAGCGTACAATGAGCAGTTCTTC. The full variable domain, with the rest looked up from reference TRBV28 and TRBJ2-1, is DVKVTQSSRYLVKRTGEKVFLECVQDMDHENMFWYRQDPGLGLRLIYFSYDVKMKEKGDIPEGYSVSREKKERFSLILESASTNQTSMYLCASKGLAYNEQFFGPGTRLTVL.

The chain links TRBV18 to TRBJ2-5, with 11 bases aligning to TRBD2. V lost 4 bases, J lost 2 bases, and 6 bases stayed unmatched. This CDR3 has 16 residues. CDR1 is KGHSH, CDR2 LQKENI, per germline. In nucleotides, the CDR3 is TGTGCCAGCTCACTTATAGCGGGAGGGCTTCAAGAGACCCAGTACTTC. Translating it yields CASSLIAGGLQETQYF.

CDR3 in DNA: TGTGCCAGCAGTTTATCTCAGCCAAACATTCAGTACTTC. Protein: CASSLSQPNIQYF. The genes are TRBV28 and TRBJ2-4, with D unclear. The CDR3 has 13 amino acids. V shed 1 base and J shed 6 bases, with 7 bases lying between them. CDR1 is MDHEN, CDR2 SYDVKM, per germline.

This chain uses TRBV19 with TRBJ2-1, with D perhaps matching TRBD1 (6 bases). The CDR3 loop spans 13 amino acids. Germline V gene lookup returns CDR1 LNHDA and CDR2 SQIVND (reference sequence). V shed 8 bases and J shed 7 bases, with 15 bases lying between them. The DNA for the CDR3 is TGTGCCAGTCGACAGGCGCCACAGAATGAGCAGTTCTTC. Translation: CASRQAPQNEQFF.

The genes are TRBV6-5 and TRBJ2-5; D might be TRBD2 (6 bases). Germline V CDR1 and CDR2: MNHEY, SVGAGI. The length of the CDR3 is 14 residues. Trimming took off 0 bases at V and 5 bases at J, with 10 bases between the two ends. The CDR3: CASSYSTRLETQYF. In nucleotides, the CDR3 is TGTGCCAGCAGTTACTCGACTAGGCTGGAGACCCAGTACTTC.

The J gene is TRBJ2-1, the V gene TRBV5-1; TRBD2 matches at 9 bases. J lost 3 bases, V lost 9 bases, and 13 bases had no gene match. The CDR3 length is 16 residues. Germline V gives CDR1 SGHRS, CDR2 YFSETQ. The CDR3 sequence: CATHSGGGEGYNEQFF. The CDR3 DNA follows: TGCGCCACCCATTCTGGCGGGGGGGAAGGCTACAATGAGCAGTTCTTC. Full variable domain (outside the CDR3, taken from reference TRBV5-1 and TRBJ2-1): KAGVTQTPRYLIKTRGQQVTLSCSPISGHRSVSWYQQTPGQGLQFLFEYFSETQRNKGNFPGRFSGRQFSNSRSEMNVSTLELGDSALYLCATHSGGGEGYNEQFFGPGTRLTVL.

The chain recombines TRBV19 with TRBJ1-2; a weak D match, TRBD1 (6 bases). CDR3 length equals 15 residues. Trimming pared 7 bases from V and 0 bases from J, leaving 15 bases between. Per germline, CDR1 LNHDA and CDR2 SQIVND (reference sequence). The CDR3 sequence: CASKRGPGANYGYTF. CDR3 in DNA: TGTGCCAGTAAGCGGGGGCCTGGAGCTAACTATGGCTACACCTTC. Complete variable domain (other parts from reference TRBV19 and TRBJ1-2): DGGITQSPKYLFRKEGQNVTLSCEQNLNHDAMYWYRQDPGQGLRLIYYSQIVNDFQKGDIAEGYSVSREKKESFPLTVTSAQKNPTAFYLCASKRGPGANYGYTFGSGTRLTVV.

This chain joins TRBV4-1 and TRBJ2-1, with 9 bases identical to TRBD2. After removal of 0 bases from V and 10 bases from J, the junction contained 1 base not matched to a gene. This CDR3 is built from 13 residues. Per germline, CDR1 MGHRA and CDR2 YSYEKL. The CDR3 sequence is CASSQDGLAEQFF. In nucleotides, the CDR3 is TGCGCCAGCAGCCAAGATGGACTAGCGGAGCAGTTCTTC.

The chain links TRBV5-1 to TRBJ2-1, with TRBD2 matching 11 bases. V trimming: 5 bases; J trimming: 3 bases; junction bases outside the gene matches: 4. The CDR3 consists of 15 residues. Germline loops: CDR1 SGHRS, CDR2 YFSETQ. Written as DNA, the CDR3 is TGCGCCAGCAGTCCGGGGACTAGCGGCTACAATGAGCAGTTCTTC. It yields the protein CASSPGTSGYNEQFF.

The V call is TRBV7-3, the J call TRBJ2-1; 12 bases agree with TRBD2. V was pared by 5 bases and J by 9 bases, with 8 bases of the junction left unmatched. The CDR3 is made up of 15 amino acids. The germline CDR1 and CDR2 sequences are SGHTA and FQGTGA. In DNA, the CDR3 is TGTGCCAGCAGCATTGGACTAGCGGGATCGTTTGAGCAGTTCTTC. Translating gives CASSIGLAGSFEQFF. Drawing the rest from reference TRBV7-3 and TRBJ2-1, the complete variable domain is GAGVSQTPSNKVTEKGKYVELRCDPISGHTALYWYRQSLGQGPEFLIYFQGTGAADDSGLPNDRFFAVRPEGSVSTLKIQRTERGDSAVYLCASSIGLAGSFEQFFGPGTRLTVL.

The chain joins TRBV7-8 to TRBJ2-1; D is undetermined. CDR3 size: 16 residues. The germline V gene has CDR1 SGHVS and CDR2 FQNEAQ. The V and J ends lost 5 bases and 7 bases respectively, with 21 bases between them. CDR3 region: CASSPVGILDLNEQFF. In DNA form, the CDR3 reads TGTGCCAGCAGCCCGGTTGGGATCCTCGACCTTAATGAGCAGTTCTTC.